This T cell receptor (beta chain) was profiled in a study of cytomegalovirus exposure and HLA in healthy donors. CDR3 length: 13 amino acids. The germline gives CDR1 PRHDT, CDR2 FYEKMQ (reference sequence). Trimming took off 4 bases at V and 5 bases at J, with 9 bases between the two ends. Study-level results: For TCR beta chains, V- and J-gene trimming was later linked to a missense DCLRE1C variant.

Primers included in the PCR were 60 Vbeta and 13 Jbeta primers. TCRdb's copy holds only in-frame clones and misses some; the assay was immunoSEQ multiplex PCR. The sample table sets out under 130,000 clones. Remarks on this clone: The antigen remains undetermined.

Sequencing was carried out using PBMCs. The TCR sequence derives from a man aged 40-55 years in good health and CMV-seronegative. The chain is built from TRBV13 and TRBJ1-5, with D maybe TRBD1 (5 bases). CDR3 loop: CASSSREDQPQHF. In nucleotides, the CDR3 is TGTGCCAGCAGCTCCAGGGAAGATCAGCCCCAGCATTTT. Filled out from reference TRBV13 and TRBJ1-5, the complete variable domain reads AAGVIQSPRHLIKEKRETATLKCYPIPRHDTVYWYQQGPGQDPQFLISFYEKMQSDKGSIPDRFSAQQFSDYHSELNMSSLELGDSALYFCASSSREDQPQHFGDGTRLSIL.